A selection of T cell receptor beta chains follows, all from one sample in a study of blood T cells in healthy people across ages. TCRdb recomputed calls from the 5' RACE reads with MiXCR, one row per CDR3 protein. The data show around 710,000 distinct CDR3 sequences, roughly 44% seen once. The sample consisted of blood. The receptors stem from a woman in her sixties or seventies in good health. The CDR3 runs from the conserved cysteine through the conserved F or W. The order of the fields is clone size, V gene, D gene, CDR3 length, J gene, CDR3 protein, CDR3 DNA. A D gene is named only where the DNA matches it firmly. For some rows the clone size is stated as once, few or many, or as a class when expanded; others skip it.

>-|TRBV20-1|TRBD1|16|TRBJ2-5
CSAPPSVDRGVETQYF
TGCAGTGCTCCCCCCTCAGTGGACAGGGGAGTAGAGACCCAGTACTTC
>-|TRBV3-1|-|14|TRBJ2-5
CASTRGGGRETQYF
TGTGCCAGCACCCGTGGAGGAGGGAGGGAGACCCAGTACTTC
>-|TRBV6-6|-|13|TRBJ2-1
CASSYTSYNEQFF
TGTGCCAGCAGTTATACCAGTTACAATGAGCAGTTCTTC
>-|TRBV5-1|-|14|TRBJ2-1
CASSLEIQFNEQFF
TGCGCCAGCAGCTTGGAGATACAGTTCAATGAGCAGTTCTTC
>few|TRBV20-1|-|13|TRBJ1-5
CSARVAMNQPQHF
TGCAGTGCTAGAGTAGCGATGAATCAGCCCCAGCATTTT
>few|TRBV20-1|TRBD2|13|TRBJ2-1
CSALAGLAFEQFF
TGCAGTGCTCTAGCGGGATTGGCATTCGAGCAGTTCTTC
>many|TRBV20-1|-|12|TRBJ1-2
CSAGRENYGYTF
TGCAGTGCTGGCCGCGAAAACTATGGCTACACCTTC
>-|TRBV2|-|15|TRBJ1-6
CASSEGSPLDSPLHF
TGTGCCAGCAGTGAAGGATCCCCCCTGGATTCACCCCTCCACTTT
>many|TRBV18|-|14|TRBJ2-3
CASSPPERRDTQYF
TGTGCCAGCTCACCACCTGAGCGGAGAGATACGCAGTATTTT
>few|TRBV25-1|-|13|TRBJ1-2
CASSETELYGYTF
TGTGCCAGCAGTGAGACAGAGCTCTATGGCTACACCTTC
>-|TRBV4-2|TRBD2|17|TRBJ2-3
CASSQPLRTSSADTQYF
TGTGCCAGCAGCCAACCCCTCCGGACTAGCAGCGCAGATACGCAGTATTTT
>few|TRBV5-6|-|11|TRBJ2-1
CASSSAGGQFF
TGTGCTAGCAGCTCTGCGGGTGGGCAGTTCTTC
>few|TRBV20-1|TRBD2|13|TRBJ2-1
CSAPPTSAAEQFF
TGCAGTGCTCCCCCCACTAGCGCAGCTGAGCAGTTCTTC
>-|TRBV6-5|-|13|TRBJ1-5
CASSDRLNQPQHF
TGTGCCAGCAGTGACCGGCTCAATCAGCCCCAGCATTTT
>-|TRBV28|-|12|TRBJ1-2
CASEDGGNGYTF
TGTGCCAGCGAAGACGGAGGGAACGGCTACACCTTC
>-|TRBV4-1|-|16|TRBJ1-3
CASSPPATGTGNTIYF
TGCGCCAGCAGTCCCCCCGCGACAGGAACTGGAAACACCATATATTTT
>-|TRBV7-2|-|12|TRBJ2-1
CASSWPQRPPFF
TGTGCCAGCAGCTGGCCCCAGCGGCCCCCGTTCTTC